The rows below give T cell receptor beta chains drawn from one sample of a study of chemoradiotherapy in HPV16-positive cancers. The repertoire was sequenced with immunoSEQ multiplex PCR; TCRdb's copy has only in-frame clones and lacks some. The sample yields some 19,000 clones, approximately 86% seen once. The sequenced sample was blood, obtained from a patient who underwent chemoradiotherapy. These receptors all stem from a human donor with HPV-associated anogenital cancer. The CDR3 runs from the conserved cysteine through the conserved F or W. Fields, in order: V gene, clone size, D gene, J gene, CDR3 DNA, CDR3 protein. A D gene is named only where the DNA matches it firmly. Expanded clones get a size class; other rows say once, few or many, or leave the size out.

v_gene: TRBV28; abundance: -; d_gene: TRBD1; j_gene: TRBJ1-4; CDR3nt: TGTGCCAGCGTCTCCCCGACAGGGCGGAATGAAAAACTGTTTTTT; CDR3aa: CASVSPTGRNEKLFF
v_gene: TRBV18; abundance: -; d_gene: TRBD2; j_gene: TRBJ2-7; CDR3nt: TGTGCCAGCTCACCCCGGGAAAGCGGGGGGGAGTACGAGCAGTACTTC; CDR3aa: CASSPRESGGEYEQYF
v_gene: TRBV7-3; abundance: -; d_gene: -; j_gene: TRBJ2-3; CDR3nt: TGTGCCAGCAGCCGGGACGGCACAGATACGCAGTATTTT; CDR3aa: CASSRDGTDTQYF
v_gene: TRBV4-2; abundance: -; d_gene: TRBD1; j_gene: TRBJ1-2; CDR3nt: TGTGCCAGCAGCCAATCAAGGGGAGGACAGGGGGCGATCTATGGCTACACCTTC; CDR3aa: CASSQSRGGQGAIYGYTF
v_gene: TRBV11-1; abundance: few; d_gene: -; j_gene: TRBJ2-7; CDR3nt: TGTGCCAGCAGCCCTTCTAGTTCCTACGAGCAGTACTTC; CDR3aa: CASSPSSSYEQYF
v_gene: TRBV7-9; abundance: -; d_gene: -; j_gene: TRBJ2-5; CDR3nt: TGTGCCAGCAGCCCAGGACCTGGGCAGACCCAGTACTTC; CDR3aa: CASSPGPGQTQYF
v_gene: TRBV6-5; abundance: -; d_gene: -; j_gene: TRBJ2-3; CDR3nt: TGTGCCAGCAGTTACTCGCCAGCAGATACGCAGTATTTT; CDR3aa: CASSYSPADTQYF
v_gene: TRBV6-6; abundance: few; d_gene: TRBD1; j_gene: TRBJ1-6; CDR3nt: TGTGCCAGCAGTCAGACAGGGCCTAGTTCACCCCTCCACTTT; CDR3aa: CASSQTGPSSPLHF
v_gene: TRBV7-9; abundance: -; d_gene: -; j_gene: TRBJ1-5; CDR3nt: TGTGCCAGCAGCTTAGACACCCTCGGGGGCAATCAGCCCCAGCATTTT; CDR3aa: CASSLDTLGGNQPQHF
v_gene: TRBV19; abundance: -; d_gene: -; j_gene: TRBJ2-1; CDR3nt: TGTGCCAGTAGGCATAGACAGGTGAGCTCCTACAATGAGCAGTTCTTC; CDR3aa: CASRHRQVSSYNEQFF
v_gene: TRBV4-1; abundance: -; d_gene: TRBD2; j_gene: TRBJ2-3; CDR3nt: TGCGCCAGCAGCCAAGATTTAGCGGGGGGCTCAGATACGCAGTATTTT; CDR3aa: CASSQDLAGGSDTQYF
v_gene: TRBV30; abundance: -; d_gene: TRBD1; j_gene: TRBJ1-3; CDR3nt: TGTGCCTGGAGCAAAACAGGACAGGGGGGGGCTGGAAACACCATATATTTT; CDR3aa: CAWSKTGQGGAGNTIYF
v_gene: TRBV19; abundance: -; d_gene: -; j_gene: TRBJ1-5; CDR3nt: TGTGCCAGTAGTATAGTTGGGGAGCCCCAGCATTTT; CDR3aa: CASSIVGEPQHF
v_gene: TRBV19; abundance: -; d_gene: -; j_gene: TRBJ2-7; CDR3nt: TGTGCCAGTAGTATGCCCGGGAGCTCCTACGAGCAGTACTTC; CDR3aa: CASSMPGSSYEQYF
v_gene: TRBV30; abundance: -; d_gene: TRBD1; j_gene: TRBJ2-3; CDR3nt: TGTGCCTGGAGTGGGACAGGGGTAACAGATACGCAGTATTTT; CDR3aa: CAWSGTGVTDTQYF
v_gene: TRBV25-1; abundance: -; d_gene: TRBD1; j_gene: TRBJ2-1; CDR3nt: TGTGCCAGCAGTGACGGACAGGGGGCTAGGAATGAGCAGTTCTTC; CDR3aa: CASSDGQGARNEQFF
v_gene: TRBV18; abundance: -; d_gene: -; j_gene: TRBJ1-2; CDR3nt: TGTGCCAGCTCACCTCAGAGGGAGAGAGGCTACACCTTC; CDR3aa: CASSPQRERGYTF
v_gene: TRBV29-1; abundance: -; d_gene: -; j_gene: TRBJ1-1; CDR3nt: TGCAGCGTGGGGGCCTTAGGGGGGCGCTCCACTGAAGCTTTCTTT; CDR3aa: CSVGALGGRSTEAFF
v_gene: TRBV6-1; abundance: -; d_gene: TRBD1; j_gene: TRBJ2-3; CDR3nt: TGTGCCAGCAGTGAAGGACAGGGGGCAGATACGCAGTATTTT; CDR3aa: CASSEGQGADTQYF
v_gene: TRBV6-5; abundance: once; d_gene: TRBD1; j_gene: TRBJ2-7; CDR3nt: TGTGCCAGCAGTCCGGGACAGGGGGCCGACTACGAGCAGTACTTC; CDR3aa: CASSPGQGADYEQYF
v_gene: TRBV30; abundance: -; d_gene: TRBD1; j_gene: TRBJ1-2; CDR3nt: TGTGCCTGGAGTGAACCCCCGACAGGGGGCTATGGCTACACCTTC; CDR3aa: CAWSEPPTGGYGYTF
v_gene: TRBV19; abundance: once; d_gene: -; j_gene: TRBJ1-5; CDR3nt: TGTGCCAGTAGTCCAGGATTAGGACGCAATCAGCCCCAGCATTTT; CDR3aa: CASSPGLGRNQPQHF
v_gene: TRBV10-2; abundance: -; d_gene: -; j_gene: TRBJ2-7; CDR3nt: TGCGCCAGCAGTGAGTCGTGGGGTGGGGCGGGAAAGGGCTACGAGCAGTACTTC; CDR3aa: CASSESWGGAGKGYEQYF
v_gene: TRBV4-3; abundance: -; d_gene: TRBD1; j_gene: TRBJ1-2; CDR3nt: TGCGCCAGCAGCCAAGGGACAGGGTCTAACTATGGCTACACCTTC; CDR3aa: CASSQGTGSNYGYTF
v_gene: TRBV19; abundance: -; d_gene: TRBD1; j_gene: TRBJ2-2; CDR3nt: TGTGCCAGTTATACGGGACAGACGAACACCGGGGAGCTGTTTTTT; CDR3aa: CASYTGQTNTGELFF
v_gene: TRBV4-3; abundance: -; d_gene: -; j_gene: TRBJ2-1; CDR3nt: TGCGCCAGCAGCGCCCACAATGAGCAGTTCTTC; CDR3aa: CASSAHNEQFF
v_gene: TRBV6-1; abundance: -; d_gene: -; j_gene: TRBJ1-6; CDR3nt: TGTGCCAGCAGTGAAGCACAGAGTGATTCACCCCTCCACTTT; CDR3aa: CASSEAQSDSPLHF
v_gene: TRBV4-3; abundance: -; d_gene: -; j_gene: TRBJ2-1; CDR3nt: TGCGCCAGCAGCTACGACTCCCACAATGAGCAGTTCTTC; CDR3aa: CASSYDSHNEQFF
v_gene: TRBV5-5; abundance: -; d_gene: -; j_gene: TRBJ1-3; CDR3nt: TGTGCCAGCAGCTTCGGGGGCGCTGGAAACACCATATATTTT; CDR3aa: CASSFGGAGNTIYF
v_gene: TRBV5-1; abundance: few; d_gene: -; j_gene: TRBJ1-1; CDR3nt: TGCGCCAGCAGCTTGCTTTCGAACACTGAAGCTTTCTTT; CDR3aa: CASSLLSNTEAFF
v_gene: TRBV7-9; abundance: -; d_gene: TRBD2; j_gene: TRBJ2-1; CDR3nt: TGTGCCAGCAGCTCACTAGCGGGGGGATTCTTCGTCAATGAGCAGTTCTTC; CDR3aa: CASSSLAGGFFVNEQFF
v_gene: TRBV2; abundance: -; d_gene: -; j_gene: TRBJ1-4; CDR3nt: TGTGCCAGCAGTGAGGCAGGGGTAGAAAAACTGTTTTTT; CDR3aa: CASSEAGVEKLFF
v_gene: TRBV6-1; abundance: -; d_gene: TRBD2; j_gene: TRBJ2-1; CDR3nt: TGTGCCAGCAGTGAGACTAGCGGGTACAATGAGCAGTTCTTC; CDR3aa: CASSETSGYNEQFF